These 2 T cell receptor beta chains share one sample of origin, sequenced in a study of cytomegalovirus exposure and HLA in healthy donors. The PCR was carried out with 60 Vbeta primers and 13 Jbeta primers. Here immunoSEQ multiplex PCR was the method, and the copy in TCRdb shows in-frame clones only, minus some. This table holds about 140,000 clones, 82% found once. Sequencing was done on a sample of PBMCs. Receptor source: a man between 18 and 29 years old in good health and CMV-seropositive.

This chain uses TRBV2 with TRBJ2-2, with a weak D call TRBD2 (5 bases). Looked up from germline, CDR1 is SNHLY and CDR2 is FYNNEI. Trimming removed 5 bases from V and 2 bases from J, with 15 bases in between. The CDR3 contains 16 residues. The CDR3 DNA reads TGTGCCAGCAGTCCAGCGGAGACCACAAACACCGGGGAGCTGTTTTTT. It is translated as CASSPAETTNTGELFF.

V usage is TRBV7-9 and J usage is TRBJ2-2, with 12 bases lining up with TRBD1. V lost 4 bases, J lost 7 bases, and 7 bases stayed unmatched. The germline V gene has CDR1 SEHNR and CDR2 FQNEAQ (reference sequence). The CDR3 is 16 amino acids. As DNA, the CDR3 is TGTGCCAGCAGCTCCCCGGGACAGGGGGCTTTCGGGGAGCTGTTTTTT. Protein sequence: CASSSPGQGAFGELFF.